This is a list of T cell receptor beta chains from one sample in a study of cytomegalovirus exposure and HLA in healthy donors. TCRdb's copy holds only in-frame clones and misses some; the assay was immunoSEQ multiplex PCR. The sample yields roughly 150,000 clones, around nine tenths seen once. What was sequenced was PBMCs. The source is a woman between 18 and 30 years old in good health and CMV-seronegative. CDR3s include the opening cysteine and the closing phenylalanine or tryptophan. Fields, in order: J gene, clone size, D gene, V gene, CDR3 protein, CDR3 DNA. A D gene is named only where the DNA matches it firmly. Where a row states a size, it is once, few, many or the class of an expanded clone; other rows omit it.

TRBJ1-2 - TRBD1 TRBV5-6 CASSQGPRTGAEGYTF TGTGCCAGCAGCCAAGGACCAAGGACAGGCGCGGAAGGCTACACCTTC
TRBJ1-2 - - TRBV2 CASSVQRSADYGYTF TGTGCCAGCAGTGTTCAGAGGTCCGCAGACTATGGCTACACCTTC
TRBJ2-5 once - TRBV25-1 CASSDSAGTQYF TGTGCCAGCAGTGACTCCGCGGGGACCCAGTACTTC
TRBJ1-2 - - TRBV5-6 CASNPDRINYGYTF TGTGCCAGCAACCCGGACAGAATTAACTATGGCTACACCTTC
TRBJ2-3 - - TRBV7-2 CASSLDWGLGTDTQYF TGTGCCAGCAGCTTAGATTGGGGCTTGGGGACAGATACGCAGTATTTT
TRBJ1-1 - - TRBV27 CASSLGGAATEAFF TGTGCCAGCAGTTTAGGAGGGGCGGCAACTGAAGCTTTCTTT
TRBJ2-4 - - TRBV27 CASSPNGSTKNIQYF TGTGCCAGCAGCCCCAACGGGTCCACCAAAAACATTCAGTACTTC
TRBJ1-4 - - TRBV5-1 CASSPYRSQTATNEKLFF TGCGCCAGCAGCCCTTACAGGTCACAAACGGCAACTAATGAAAAACTGTTTTTT
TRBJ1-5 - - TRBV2 CASTPELNQPQHF TGTGCCAGCACACCAGAACTAAATCAGCCCCAGCATTTT
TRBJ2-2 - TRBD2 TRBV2 CASSEMLAGGVTGELFF TGTGCCAGCAGTGAAATGCTAGCGGGAGGAGTCACCGGGGAGCTGTTTTTT
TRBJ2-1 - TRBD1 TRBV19 CASSAQWTGGQGFF TGTGCCAGTAGTGCTCAGTGGACAGGGGGCCAGGGGTTCTTC
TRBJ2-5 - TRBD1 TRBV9 CASSTNGQGETQYF TGTGCCAGCAGCACGAACGGACAGGGAGAGACCCAGTACTTC
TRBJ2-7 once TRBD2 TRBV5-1 CASSEAGTGERTSGRNPWEQYF TGCGCCAGCAGCGAAGCCGGGACAGGGGAAAGGACTAGCGGGAGGAATCCGTGGGAGCAGTACTTC
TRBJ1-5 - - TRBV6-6 CASSPDGVNQPQHF TGTGCCAGCAGTCCAGACGGAGTCAATCAGCCCCAGCATTTT
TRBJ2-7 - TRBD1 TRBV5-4 CASSLGYSRGYSYEQYF TGTGCCAGCAGCTTGGGGTATAGCAGGGGGTACTCCTACGAGCAGTACTTC
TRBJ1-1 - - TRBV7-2 CASKWGGTEAFF TGTGCCAGCAAATGGGGGGGCACTGAAGCTTTCTTT
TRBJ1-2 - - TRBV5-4 CASSATRGYGYTF TGTGCCAGCAGCGCTACCAGGGGCTATGGCTACACCTTC
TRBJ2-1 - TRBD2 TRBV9 CASSVALITGTRSYNEQFF TGTGCCAGCAGCGTAGCACTGATCACCGGGACTAGATCCTACAATGAGCAGTTCTTC
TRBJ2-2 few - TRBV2 CASRGIGTNGELFF TGTGCCAGCAGGGGTATCGGCACTAACGGGGAGCTGTTTTTT
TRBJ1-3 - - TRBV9 CASSVTFSGNTIYF TGTGCCAGCAGCGTAACATTCTCTGGAAACACCATATATTTT
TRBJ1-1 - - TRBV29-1 CSGGGRMNTEAFF TGCAGCGGGGGCGGCAGAATGAACACTGAAGCTTTCTTT
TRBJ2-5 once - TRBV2 CASSSQGIQETQYF TGTGCCAGCAGCAGCCAGGGGATTCAAGAGACCCAGTACTTC
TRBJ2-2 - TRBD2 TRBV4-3 CASSGREKTGELFF TGCGCCAGCAGCGGGAGGGAGAAAACCGGGGAGCTGTTTTTT
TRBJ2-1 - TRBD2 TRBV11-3 CASSFSRLAGWLNEQFF TGTGCCAGCAGCTTTAGCCGGCTAGCGGGATGGTTGAATGAGCAGTTCTTC
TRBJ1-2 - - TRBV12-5 CASGFPLYGYTF TGTGCTAGTGGCTTCCCCCTCTATGGCTACACCTTC
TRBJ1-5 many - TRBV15 CATSRDGGPNQPQHF TGTGCCACCAGCAGAGATGGAGGGCCAAATCAGCCCCAGCATTTT
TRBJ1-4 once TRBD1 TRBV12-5 CASGLPTGGGNVKLFF TGTGCTAGTGGTTTACCCACAGGGGGGGGGAATGTAAAACTGTTTTTT
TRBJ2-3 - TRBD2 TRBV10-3 CAITRAGGTDTQYF TGTGCCATCACCCGGGCGGGAGGCACAGATACGCAGTATTTT
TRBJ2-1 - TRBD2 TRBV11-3 CASSYDGTSGRSSYNEQFF TGTGCCAGCAGCTACGATGGGACTAGCGGTAGGAGCTCCTACAATGAGCAGTTCTTC
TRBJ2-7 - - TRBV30 CAWSVGRTTTYEQYF TGTGCCTGGAGTGTAGGCAGGACAACTACCTACGAGCAGTACTTC
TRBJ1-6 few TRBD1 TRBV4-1 CASSQEGANNSPLHF TGCGCCAGCAGCCAGGAGGGGGCGAATAATTCACCCCTCCACTTT
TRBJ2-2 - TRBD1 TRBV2 CASTPDRGELFF TGTGCCAGCACCCCGGACAGGGGGGAGCTGTTTTTT
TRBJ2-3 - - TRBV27 CASSLFVGTDTQYF TGTGCCAGCAGTTTATTTGTCGGGACAGATACGCAGTATTTT
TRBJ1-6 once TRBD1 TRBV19 CASTPTGTGLNSPLHF TGTGCCAGTACCCCGACCGGGACAGGCCTTAATTCACCCCTCCACTTT
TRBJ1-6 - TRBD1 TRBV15 CATRNRGNSPLHF TGTGCCACCAGGAACAGGGGGAATTCACCCCTCCACTTT
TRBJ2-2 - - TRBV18 CASSSYGQSNTGELFF TGTGCCAGCTCATCATATGGACAGTCGAACACCGGGGAGCTGTTTTTT
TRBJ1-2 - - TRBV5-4 CASSLGQSTYGYTF TGTGCCAGCAGCTTGGGACAGTCCACCTATGGCTACACCTTC
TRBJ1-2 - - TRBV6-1 CASSGPGSTF TGTGCCAGCAGTGGTCCCGGGAGCACCTTC
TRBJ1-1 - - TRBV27 CASGQTVMNTEAFF TGTGCCAGCGGTCAGACAGTTATGAACACTGAAGCTTTCTTT
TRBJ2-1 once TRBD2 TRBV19 CASTGTSGRASYNEQFF TGTGCCAGTACCGGGACTAGCGGGAGGGCCTCCTACAATGAGCAGTTCTTC
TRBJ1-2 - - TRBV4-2 CASSQNRGQSYGYTF TGTGCCAGCAGCCAAAATCGTGGACAGAGCTATGGCTACACCTTC
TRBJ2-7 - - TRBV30 CAWRPDSYEQYF TGTGCCTGGAGGCCCGACAGTTACGAGCAGTACTTC
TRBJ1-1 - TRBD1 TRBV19 CASRDRGSPEAFF TGTGCCAGCCGGGACAGGGGGAGCCCTGAAGCTTTCTTT
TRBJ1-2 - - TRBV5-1 CASSLEAPDYGYTF TGCGCCAGCAGCTTAGAAGCTCCCGACTATGGCTACACCTTC
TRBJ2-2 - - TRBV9 CASGSSVALNTGELFF TGTGCCAGCGGATCCTCTGTAGCACTGAACACCGGGGAGCTGTTTTTT
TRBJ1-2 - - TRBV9 CASSLGTGYYGYTF TGTGCCAGCAGCCTAGGGACGGGATACTATGGCTACACCTTC
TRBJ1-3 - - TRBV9 CASSVLGNTIYF TGTGCCAGCAGCGTACTCGGAAACACCATATATTTT
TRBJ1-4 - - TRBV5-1 CASSLAGEARGEKLFF TGCGCCAGCAGCTTGGCCGGGGAGGCCCGGGGTGAAAAACTGTTTTTT
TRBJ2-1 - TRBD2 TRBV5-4 CASSFGLAAYNEQFF TGTGCCAGCAGCTTCGGACTAGCGGCTTACAATGAGCAGTTCTTC
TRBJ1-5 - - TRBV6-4 CASSRTHSSNQPQHF TGTGCCAGCAGTAGGACACACAGTAGCAATCAGCCCCAGCATTTT
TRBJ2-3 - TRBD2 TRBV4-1 CASSQEERETDTQYF TGCGCCAGCAGCCAAGAGGAGCGGGAGACAGATACGCAGTATTTT
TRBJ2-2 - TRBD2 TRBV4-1 CASSQEGTSNTGELFF TGCGCCAGCAGCCAAGAAGGGACTAGCAACACCGGGGAGCTGTTTTTT
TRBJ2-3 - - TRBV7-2 CASTGLATDTQYF TGTGCCAGCACGGGACTCGCAACAGATACGCAGTATTTT
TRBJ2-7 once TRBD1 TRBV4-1 CASSQMGQGSYEQYF TGCGCCAGCAGCCAAATGGGACAGGGGTCCTACGAGCAGTACTTC
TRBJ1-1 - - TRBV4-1 CASSSRTDSNTEAFF TGCGCCAGCAGCTCACGGACAGATTCGAACACTGAAGCTTTCTTT
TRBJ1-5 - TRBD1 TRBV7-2 CASSDRGGRQPQHF TGTGCCAGCAGTGACAGGGGGGGCCGTCAGCCCCAGCATTTT
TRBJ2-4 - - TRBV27 CASSSDHPGYDIQYF TGTGCCAGCAGTTCGGACCACCCAGGGTACGACATTCAGTACTTC
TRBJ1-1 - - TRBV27 CASSELALGGNTEAFF TGTGCCAGCAGTGAGTTAGCCTTAGGGGGGAACACTGAAGCTTTCTTT
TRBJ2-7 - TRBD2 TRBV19 CASSQTSGNTEQYF TGTGCCAGTAGCCAGACTAGCGGGAATACAGAGCAGTACTTC
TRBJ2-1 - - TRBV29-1 CSVESRTSKSSYNEQFF TGCAGCGTTGAAAGTAGGACTTCCAAGAGCTCCTACAATGAGCAGTTCTTC